What follows are 29 T cell receptor beta chains derived from one specimen sequenced in a study of OX40 agonist ivuxolimab in advanced cancers. The library was built by means of the immunoSEQ multiplex PCR assay. TCRdb provides this immuneACCESS table in a form limited to in-frame rearrangements. Some clones are lacking; in checked studies, under half of them reflect an unresolved V gene, and why the rest are absent is not known. The sample yields tens of thousands of clones; approximately 90% were counted once. 1.4% of the sample rests with the top ten. The sequenced sample was CD4+ or CD8+ T cells sorted from blood, obtained in a trial of the OX40 agonist ivuxolimab. The receptors were gathered from an adult with an advanced solid tumor such as melanoma, head and neck, liver or kidney cancer.

The chain couples TRBV2 to TRBJ1-3; 8 positions agree with TRBD1. J gave up 0 bases and V 8 bases, and 0 bases lay outside the gene matches. CDR1 is SNHLY and CDR2 is FYNNEI in the germline V gene. The CDR3 sequence is 13 residues long. CDR3 nucleotides: TGTGCCAGCCAGGGGGCCTCTGGAAACACCATATATTTT. Translation: CASQGASGNTIYF.

This clone was picked up one time. The DNA of the CDR3 is TGTGCCAGCAGCCCGACAGGGGAGGATGGCTACACCTTC. This translates into CASSPTGEDGYTF. The chain has TRBV9 and TRBJ1-2, with TRBD1 matching over 8 bases. V lost 4 bases and J lost 6; bases outside the gene matches: 5. CDR1 and CDR2 (germline): SGDLS, YYNGEE. This CDR3 is 13 amino acids long.

Worth noting for this clone: Other DNA sequences from this sample encode an identical CDR3 as well. The chain uses TRBV7-2 and TRBJ2-3, with D hard to call. The CDR3 covers 12 residues. Germline V gene sequence: CDR1 SGHTA, CDR2 FQGNSA. V was pared by 5 bases and J by 0 bases, with 3 bases between. Here the CDR3 reads CASSASTDTQYF. CDR3 DNA sequence: TGTGCCAGCAGCGCCAGCACAGATACGCAGTATTTT.

The genes are TRBV7-9 and TRBJ1-4; D remains unclear. CDR3 length: 11 amino acids. V gave up 5 bases and J gave up 7 bases, with 5 bases separating them. Germline lookup yields CDR1 SEHNR and CDR2 FQNEAQ (reference sequence). CDR3 residues: CASSRSEKLFF. The CDR3 nucleotides read TGTGCCAGCAGCCGGAGTGAAAAACTGTTTTTT.

V usage is TRBV27 and J usage is TRBJ2-1, with 16 bases that match TRBD2. After removal of 2 bases from V and 7 bases from J, the junction contained 2 bases not matched to a gene. This CDR3 is 16 amino acids long. The germline V gene encodes CDR1 MNHEY and CDR2 SMNVEV (reference sequence). Written as DNA, the CDR3 is TGTGCCAGCAGTTTAAGGGGACTAGCGGGAGGGAATGAGCAGTTCTTC. Protein sequence: CASSLRGLAGGNEQFF.

This sequence joins TRBV5-4 and TRBJ2-2; weak D call: TRBD1 (6 bases). Trimming removed 3 bases from V and 0 bases from J, with 12 bases in between. This CDR3 is built from 16 residues. CDR1 SGHNT and CDR2 YYREEE come from the germline V gene (reference sequence). The CDR3 DNA follows: TGTGCCAGCAGCTCCGTGGGGGCAGCGAACACCGGGGAGCTGTTTTTT. Translation: CASSSVGAANTGELFF.

The chain links TRBV29-1 to TRBJ2-7; D is tentatively TRBD1 or TRBD2 (5 bases each). Per the germline V gene, CDR1 is SQVTM and CDR2 is ANQGSEA. Trimming removed 3 bases from V and 5 bases from J, with 14 bases in between. CDR3 length: 13 residues. The CDR3 DNA reads as TGCAGCGTTGACGGGGCCAGGCAGAACGAGCAGTACTTC. Protein: CSVDGARQNEQYF.

The V call is TRBV18, the J call TRBJ2-7, with D perhaps TRBD2 (7 bases). The germline V gene has CDR1 KGHSH and CDR2 LQKENI. Deletions cut 6 bases from V and 3 bases from J, with 18 bases between. This CDR3 comprises 15 residues. Here the CDR3 reads CASSPREGGGYEQYF. The CDR3 region has the DNA TGTGCCAGCTCCCCCCGTGAGGGGGGGGGCTACGAGCAGTACTTC.

This rearrangement joins TRBV6-1 to TRBJ1-2, with TRBD1 as a possible D gene (5 bases). Germline V CDR1 and CDR2: MNHNS, SASEGT. V lost 8 bases and J 3 bases, leaving 13 bases between the germline ends. The CDR3 has 13 amino acids. CDR3 protein: CASRPGIDYGYTF. DNA of the CDR3: TGTGCCAGCCGGCCAGGGATTGACTATGGCTACACCTTC.

V gene TRBV10-3 combines with J gene TRBJ1-4; 7 nucleotides match TRBD1. Germline CDR1 ENHRY, CDR2 SYGVKD. The CDR3 runs to 14 residues. The ends lost 8 bases at V and 4 bases at J; junction bases unmatched: 7. The CDR3 here is CAISRTGDNEKLFF. CDR3 DNA: TGTGCCATCTCACGGACAGGTGATAATGAAAAACTGTTTTTT.

The chain employs TRBV10-2 and TRBJ2-2, with 13 bases that match TRBD2. The CDR3 covers 14 residues. The germline CDR1 and CDR2 sequences are WSHSY and SAAADI. The trim removed 8 bases at V and 7 bases at J, leaving 4 bases unmatched. CDR3: CASDRTSGSGELFF. The CDR3 DNA reads TGCGCCAGCGATAGGACTAGCGGGAGCGGGGAGCTGTTTTTT.

The chain combines TRBV5-6 with TRBJ2-7; D not resolved. The germline CDR1 and CDR2 sequences are SGHDT and YYEEEE. The CDR3 has 11 residues. Trimming shortened V by 5 bases and J by 0 bases, and 3 bases separated the two germline ends. The CDR3 DNA follows: TGTGCCAGCAGTTACTCCTACGAGCAGTACTTC. Amino acid sequence: CASSYSYEQYF.

The J gene is TRBJ2-3, the V gene TRBV4-1; D is ambiguous. Trimming pared 8 bases from V and 7 bases from J, leaving 10 bases between. In germline, CDR1 is MGHRA, CDR2 YSYEKL. This CDR3 region has 11 residues. In DNA, the CDR3 is TGCGCCAGCGGATTACAGTATACGCAGTATTTT. Its protein is CASGLQYTQYF.

The chain recombines TRBV5-1 with TRBJ2-2; the D gene is possibly TRBD1 (6 bases). The CDR3 loop spans 14 amino acids. CDR1 SGHRS and CDR2 YFSETQ come from the germline V gene. Trimming left V 4 bases short and J 1 base short, with 8 bases between. The CDR3 here is CASSGGRNTGELFF. The CDR3 coding sequence is TGCGCCAGCAGCGGGGGCCGGAACACCGGGGAGCTGTTTTTT. Using reference TRBV5-1 and TRBJ2-2 for the parts outside the CDR3, the full variable domain is KAGVTQTPRYLIKTRGQQVTLSCSPISGHRSVSWYQQTPGQGLQFLFEYFSETQRNKGNFPGRFSGRQFSNSRSEMNVSTLELGDSALYLCASSGGRNTGELFFGEGSRLTVL.

V gene TRBV28 combines with J gene TRBJ1-6; 7 bases match TRBD1. Per germline, CDR1 MDHEN and CDR2 SYDVKM. Trimming cost V 9 bases and J 3 bases; bases outside gene matches: 5. The CDR3 consists of 14 residues. CDR3 in amino acids: CASKQGFYNSPLHF. CDR3 coding DNA: TGTGCCAGTAAACAGGGGTTCTATAATTCACCCCTCCACTTT. Based on the CDR3 plus reference TRBV28 and TRBJ1-6, the full variable domain is DVKVTQSSRYLVKRTGEKVFLECVQDMDHENMFWYRQDPGLGLRLIYFSYDVKMKEKGDIPEGYSVSREKKERFSLILESASTNQTSMYLCASKQGFYNSPLHFGNGTRLTVT.

CDR3 loop: CAIRGQLGNTGELFF. In DNA, the CDR3 is TGTGCCATCAGGGGACAACTGGGGAACACCGGGGAGCTGTTTTTT. This chain joins TRBV10-3 and TRBJ2-2; D perhaps matches TRBD1 (6 bases). CDR3 length: 15 residues. V lost 6 bases and J lost 1, with 12 bases in between. In germline, CDR1 is ENHRY, CDR2 SYGVKD.

The chain combines TRBV29-1 with TRBJ2-3, with D possibly TRBD2 on 5 matching bases. CDR3 length: 14 residues. The germline gives CDR1 SQVTM, CDR2 ANQGSEA. V was trimmed by 6 bases and J by 2 bases, leaving 15 bases between them. The CDR3 DNA reads as TGCAGCGTCCTAAGAGGGAGTACCACAGATACGCAGTATTTT. It yields the protein CSVLRGSTTDTQYF.

J is TRBJ2-1 and V is TRBV30, with a tentative D call TRBD2 (5 bases). Germline CDR1 and CDR2: GTSNPN and SVGIG (reference sequence). Trimming took off 0 bases at V and 6 bases at J, with 12 bases between the two ends. CDR3 size: 14 residues. The CDR3 sequence: CAWSVQLVTNEQFF. The CDR3 DNA is TGTGCCTGGAGTGTACAACTAGTTACCAATGAGCAGTTCTTC.

A remark on this clone: Other nucleotide sequences in the sample specify the same CDR3. The rearrangement uses TRBV6-1 and TRBJ1-4; TRBD1 agrees at 8 bases. Unmatched junction bases numbered 10, after V lost 4 bases and J lost 3 bases. The CDR3 runs 17 residues. The germline V gene has CDR1 MNHNS and CDR2 SASEGT. DNA of the CDR3: TGTGCCAGCAGTGCTTCAGGGGGCGGGTTATCTAATGAAAAACTGTTTTTT. This encodes CASSASGGGLSNEKLFF.

V gene TRBV9 combines with J gene TRBJ1-1, with 10 nucleotides matching TRBD1. Trimming at V came to 3 bases and at J to 0 bases, leaving 5 bases not matched to a gene. The germline CDR1 and CDR2 sequences are SGDLS and YYNGEE. This CDR3 spans 16 amino acids. CDR3 residues: CASSGDRGPMNTEAFF. For the CDR3, the DNA is TGTGCCAGCAGCGGGGACAGGGGCCCCATGAACACTGAAGCTTTCTTT.

This chain uses TRBV4-1 with TRBJ2-5; 7 bases fit TRBD1. Trimming cost V 4 bases and J 0 bases; bases outside gene matches: 8. The CDR3 length is 16 residues. The germline V gene encodes CDR1 MGHRA and CDR2 YSYEKL. The CDR3: CASSLGTARYQETQYF. The CDR3 DNA is TGCGCCAGCAGCCTAGGGACAGCCAGATACCAAGAGACCCAGTACTTC.

The V and J genes are TRBV29-1 and TRBJ2-3, with 12 nucleotides matching TRBD2. CDR1 SQVTM and CDR2 ANQGSEA come from the germline V gene. The V segment lost 7 bases and the J segment 7 bases; nucleotides outside the gene matches: 6. The CDR3 length is 13 residues. CDR3 coding DNA: TGCAGCGCCGGACTAGCGGGACGGAATACGCAGTATTTT. This sequence encodes CSAGLAGRNTQYF.

The chain combines TRBV7-9 with TRBJ1-5; tentative D call: TRBD1 (5 bases). From germline, CDR1 is SEHNR and CDR2 FQNEAQ (reference sequence). The V gene lost 3 bases and the J gene lost 4 bases, with 10 bases spanning the gap. This CDR3 region has 14 residues. CDR3: CASSFQGRNQPQHF. The DNA of the CDR3 is TGTGCCAGCAGCTTCCAGGGCCGAAATCAGCCCCAGCATTTT.

The J gene is TRBJ2-2, the V gene TRBV5-1; TRBD1 aligns across 11 bases. The CDR3 has 15 residues. V trimming: 4 bases; J trimming: 4 bases; junction bases outside the gene matches: 3. Germline V lookup: CDR1 SGHRS, CDR2 YFSETQ. The CDR3 DNA reads as TGCGCCAGCAGCCCCGGGACAGGGGGCACCGGGGAGCTGTTTTTT. Translating it yields CASSPGTGGTGELFF.

The rearrangement uses TRBV5-6 and TRBJ2-5; 7 bases are a match to TRBD1. The germline gives CDR1 SGHDT, CDR2 YYEEEE. The V gene end was trimmed by 4 bases and the J gene end by 0 bases; junction bases not matched to a gene: 6. The CDR3 contains 15 residues. DNA for the CDR3: TGTGCCAGCAGCCTGGACAGGCGATACCAAGAGACCCAGTACTTC. This sequence encodes CASSLDRRYQETQYF.

The rearrangement links TRBV5-1 to TRBJ2-1, with 11 bases aligning to TRBD2. V was pared by 3 bases and J by 10 bases, with 9 bases of the junction left unmatched. Germline CDR1 reads SGHRS; CDR2 reads YFSETQ. The CDR3 sequence is 15 residues long. Here the CDR3 reads CASSSIAGGTGEQFF. CDR3 DNA: TGCGCCAGCAGCTCCATAGCGGGGGGGACCGGAGAGCAGTTCTTC.

This chain connects TRBV14 to TRBJ2-7, with TRBD2 matching over 7 bases. The junction had 8 bases not matched to a gene; V was cut back by 2 bases and J by 1 base. Germline V gene lookup returns CDR1 SGHDN and CDR2 FVKESK. The CDR3 is 16 amino acids. DNA of the CDR3: TGTGCCAGCAGCCAACGTCTAGCGGCCACTTCCTACGAGCAGTACTTC. Amino acid sequence: CASSQRLAATSYEQYF.

This rearrangement joins TRBV29-1 to TRBJ1-1; D not resolved. V dropped 6 bases and J dropped 5 bases, with 10 bases sitting between them. Germline V gene data show CDR1 as SQVTM and CDR2 as ANQGSEA. This CDR3 spans 11 amino acids. The CDR3 reads CSVRHLTEAFF. Written as DNA, the CDR3 is TGCAGCGTCCGACACCTGACTGAAGCTTTCTTT.

This chain connects TRBV6-5 to TRBJ1-5, with TRBD1 identical over 7 bases. Germline CDR1 reads MNHEY; CDR2 reads SVGAGI. This CDR3 is built from 13 residues. Germline trimming cut 3 bases from V and 13 bases from J; bases unmatched to any gene: 9. CDR3 in DNA: TGTGCCAGCAGTTATTCCCCCCGGGGACAGCAGCATTTT. Its protein product is CASSYSPRGQQHF.